The 21 T cell receptor beta chains given below trace back to one sample, sequenced in a study of graft-versus-host responses after intestinal transplantation. Assay used: immunoSEQ multiplex PCR; TCRdb lists only in-frame clones, some missing. The sample has around 7,700 clones; approximately 97% are singletons. The sample in question was PBMCs, obtained 23 days after intestinal transplant. The receptors here all came from a human patient who received an intestinal transplant, so some T cells may come from the graft donor.

This clone was recorded once. The chain uses TRBV10-3 and TRBJ2-7; the D call may be TRBD1 or TRBD2 (6 bases each). The CDR3 sequence is 13 residues long. Germline V gives CDR1 ENHRY, CDR2 SYGVKD. The V end was cut by 7 bases, the J end by 7 bases, with 17 bases between. CDR3 DNA: TGTGCCATCACCCCCGGGGGCACTATGGAGCAGTACTTC. Its protein is CAITPGGTMEQYF.

This chain links TRBV5-4 with TRBJ2-2; a possible D gene is TRBD2 (5 bases). V lost 3 bases and J lost 6, with 6 bases in between. Germline V gene sequence: CDR1 SGHNT, CDR2 YYREEE (reference sequence). This CDR3 has 12 residues. The CDR3 sequence is CASSSGSGELFF. The CDR3 coding sequence is TGTGCCAGCAGCTCGGGATCCGGGGAGCTGTTTTTT.

This clone was counted once. The chain joins TRBV15 to TRBJ2-5; no clear D gene. Trimming stripped 4 bases from V and 5 bases from J, with 8 bases between. Germline CDR1 LNHNV, CDR2 YYDKDF (reference sequence). The CDR3 is 12 amino acids. CDR3 nucleotide sequence: TGTGCCACCAGCAAACTATTGGAGACCCAGTACTTC. It yields the protein CATSKLLETQYF.

The sample holds one count of this clone. J is TRBJ2-5 and V is TRBV29-1; TRBD1 is a possible D gene (5 bases). This CDR3 comprises 14 residues. V dropped 7 bases and J dropped 2 bases, with 17 bases sitting between them. Germline assignment: CDR1 SQVTM and CDR2 ANQGSEA. The DNA for the CDR3 is TGCAGCGCCACGCCAGGGTTACGACAAGAGACCCAGTACTTC. Its protein product is CSATPGLRQETQYF. The variable domain in full, with the rest retrieved from reference TRBV29-1 and TRBJ2-5, is SAVISQKPSRDICQRGTSLTIQCQVDSQVTMMFWYRQQPGQSLTLIATANQGSEATYESGFVIDKFPISRPNLTFSTLTVSNMSPEDSSIYLCSATPGLRQETQYFGPGTRLLVL.

The genes are TRBV27 and TRBJ2-7, with a possible D match to TRBD2 (6 bases). The CDR3 extends over 14 amino acids. From germline, CDR1 is MNHEY and CDR2 SMNVEV (reference sequence). Trimming shortened V by 5 bases and J by 2 bases, and 13 bases separated the two germline ends. The CDR3 nucleotides read TGTGCCAGCAGTATCGGTAGCGGAACCTACGAGCAGTACTTC. Translating gives CASSIGSGTYEQYF.

The chain carries TRBV5-1 and TRBJ2-7; D may be TRBD1 (6 bases). CDR1 is SGHRS and CDR2 is YFSETQ in the germline V gene. CDR3 length: 14 residues. V lost 4 bases and J 6 bases, leaving 17 bases between the germline ends. The CDR3 is CASSKGQRQGEQYF. Written as DNA, the CDR3 is TGCGCCAGCAGCAAAGGACAGAGACAAGGCGAGCAGTACTTC.

The V and J genes are TRBV27 and TRBJ2-1; perhaps TRBD2 as D (5 bases). V was trimmed by 5 bases and J by 2 bases, leaving 7 bases between them. CDR1 is MNHEY, CDR2 SMNVEV, per germline (reference sequence). The CDR3 is 13 residues long. CDR3 in DNA: TGTGCCAGCAGTCCCGGGACCTACAATGAGCAGTTCTTC. This gives the protein CASSPGTYNEQFF.

This clone was seen only once. The chain links TRBV21-1 to TRBJ2-5; TRBD2 reflects the table's D call only, with no check against the DNA. TRBV21-1 is a pseudogene locus. This CDR3 is 16 amino acids long. CDR3 protein: CASSKARGTSQETQYF. The CDR3 coding sequence is TGTGCCAGCAGCAAAGCGAGAGGGACTTCCCAAGAGACCCAGTACTTC.

The chain has TRBV6-5 and TRBJ2-1, with D perhaps TRBD2 (5 bases). Trimming removed 6 bases at V and 8 bases at J, with 20 bases between. The CDR3 extends over 15 amino acids. Per the germline V gene, CDR1 is MNHEY and CDR2 is SVGAGI. In DNA form, the CDR3 reads TGTGCCAGCAGCCCCGGCAGCGGAGGTAAAGATGAGCAGTTCTTC. Translating gives CASSPGSGGKDEQFF.

The V and J genes are TRBV27 and TRBJ2-7, with D hard to call. The CDR3 runs to 13 residues. Germline V gene data show CDR1 as MNHEY and CDR2 as SMNVEV (reference sequence). The V and J ends lost 2 bases and 2 bases respectively, with 7 bases between them. CDR3 in DNA: TGTGCCAGCAGTTTAGCGCAGGCCTACGAGCAGTACTTC. Translating it yields CASSLAQAYEQYF.

The CDR3 sequence is CASSESARAAEAFF. CDR3 DNA: TGCGCCAGCAGTGAGTCGGCGAGGGCAGCTGAAGCTTTCTTT. This chain uses TRBV10-1 with TRBJ1-1; D remains ambiguous. The CDR3 extends over 14 amino acids. The germline V and J ends were trimmed by 0 bases and 6 bases, with 11 bases remaining between them. CDR1 is WNHNN and CDR2 is SYGVQD in the germline V gene (reference sequence).

This clone turned up a few times. This chain links TRBV28 with TRBJ2-7; TRBD2 agrees at 13 bases. Germline V CDR1 and CDR2: MDHEN, SYDVKM. V shed 5 bases and J 2 bases; nucleotides not matched to a gene: 0. The CDR3 loop spans 14 amino acids. CDR3 amino acids: CASSGLAGAYEQYF. The CDR3 DNA reads TGTGCCAGCAGTGGACTAGCGGGAGCCTACGAGCAGTACTTC.

The chain is built from TRBV28 and TRBJ1-1; 7 bases map to TRBD1. CDR1 MDHEN and CDR2 SYDVKM come from the germline V gene. This CDR3 is 13 amino acids long. The J segment lost 11 bases and the V segment lost 3 bases, leaving 9 bases of the junction unmatched. This chain's CDR3 is CASSFYKTGYAFF. DNA for the CDR3: TGTGCCAGCAGTTTCTATAAGACAGGGTACGCTTTCTTT.

A single count supports this clone. The V call is TRBV27, the J call TRBJ2-1, with 10 bases aligning to TRBD2. CDR1 and CDR2 (germline): MNHEY, SMNVEV (reference sequence). CDR3 size: 16 residues. V lost 4 bases to trimming and J lost 10 bases; unmatched junction nucleotides: 13. For the CDR3, the DNA is TGTGCCAGCAGTTCCCTAGCGGGAGTCCGTTTGGGGGAGCAGTTCTTC. The encoded protein is CASSSLAGVRLGEQFF.

The chain carries TRBV7-7 and TRBJ2-7; 9 nucleotides line up with TRBD2. Per the germline V gene, CDR1 is SSHAT and CDR2 is FNYEAQ (reference sequence). This CDR3 contains 14 residues. V shed 2 bases, J shed 2 bases, and the junction held 1 base outside the gene matches. CDR3 in amino acids: CASSLSGRTYEQYF. CDR3 nucleotides: TGTGCCAGCAGCTTAAGCGGGAGGACCTACGAGCAGTACTTC.

The V and J genes are TRBV4-1 and TRBJ1-1; maybe TRBD1 (6 bases). The length of the CDR3 is 14 residues. V was shortened by 3 bases and J by 5 bases, with 13 bases between the two germline ends. Germline CDR1 reads MGHRA; CDR2 reads YSYEKL. CDR3 protein: CASSQTAGVTEAFF. CDR3 coding DNA: TGCGCCAGCAGCCAGACCGCAGGGGTAACTGAAGCTTTCTTT.

The chain combines TRBV2 with TRBJ1-5, with D hard to call. V lost 7 bases to trimming and J lost 4 bases, with 14 bases between them. Germline CDR1 is SNHLY and CDR2 is FYNNEI. The CDR3 is 14 amino acids. CDR3 sequence (DNA): TGTGCCAGCAAAGGGATGGGGAGAAATCAGCCCCAGCATTTT. It translates to CASKGMGRNQPQHF.

V and J are TRBV27 and TRBJ1-5; 9 positions match TRBD1. The germline V gene encodes CDR1 MNHEY and CDR2 SMNVEV (reference sequence). This CDR3 has 14 residues. V lost 5 bases to trimming and J lost 10 bases; unmatched junction nucleotides: 9. CDR3 protein: CASSPGTGWNPQHF. CDR3 in DNA: TGTGCCAGCAGTCCTGGGACAGGGTGGAACCCCCAGCATTTT.

This clone was recorded only once. The chain combines TRBV10-3 with TRBJ2-3; D might be TRBD1 (5 bases). V lost 2 bases, J lost 6 bases, and 9 bases lay in between. The germline CDR1 and CDR2 sequences are ENHRY and SYGVKD. The CDR3 contains 13 residues. Written as DNA, the CDR3 is TGTGCCATCAGTGAGGGGGCGGCCGATACGCAGTATTTT. Its protein is CAISEGAADTQYF.

The count of this clone is one. The V and J genes are TRBV29-1 and TRBJ2-7; perhaps TRBD1 as D (5 bases). Germline-derived CDR1 and CDR2 are SQVTM and ANQGSEA. V shed 3 bases and J shed 0 bases, with 6 bases lying between them. This CDR3 region has 12 residues. CDR3 loop: CSVEQGSYEQYF. CDR3 DNA sequence: TGCAGCGTTGAGCAGGGCTCCTACGAGCAGTACTTC.

The chain employs TRBV4-2 and TRBJ2-5; D is perhaps TRBD2 (6 bases). Germline assignment: CDR1 LGHNA and CDR2 YNFKEQ. V lost 0 bases, J lost 1 base, and 9 bases lay in between. This CDR3 comprises 15 residues. The CDR3 loop is CASSQDATSQETQYF. CDR3 nucleotide sequence: TGTGCCAGCAGCCAAGATGCGACTAGCCAAGAGACCCAGTACTTC.